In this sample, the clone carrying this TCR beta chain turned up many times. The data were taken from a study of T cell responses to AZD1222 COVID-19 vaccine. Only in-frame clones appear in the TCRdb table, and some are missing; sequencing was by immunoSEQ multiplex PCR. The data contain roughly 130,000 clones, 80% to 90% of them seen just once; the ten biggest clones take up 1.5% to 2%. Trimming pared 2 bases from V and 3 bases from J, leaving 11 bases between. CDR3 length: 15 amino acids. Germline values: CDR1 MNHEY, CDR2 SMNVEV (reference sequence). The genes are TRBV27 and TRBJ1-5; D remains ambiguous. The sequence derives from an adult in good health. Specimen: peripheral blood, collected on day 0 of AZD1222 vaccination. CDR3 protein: CASSLTAQDNQPQHF. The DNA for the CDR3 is TGTGCCAGCAGTTTAACGGCGCAGGACAATCAGCCCCAGCATTTT.